Each of the 9 T cell receptor beta chains below was sequenced from the same sample in a study of spatial heterogeneity in lung cancer. TCRdb reanalysed the 5' RACE reads using MiXCR and keeps one entry per CDR3 protein. The table includes about 25,000 distinct CDR3 sequences, approximately 9% detected once. Time point here: sample taken at primary tumor resection. The antigens of these receptors remain unknown. Study-wide results and limits: Counts that tracked tumor mutation counts were those of expanded intratumoral alpha and beta TCRs.

Sequencing was performed on lung tumor tissue, taken at surgery. These receptor sequences come from a male donor with early-stage non-small cell lung cancer.

This clonotype was counted ten times or more. V and J are TRBV30 and TRBJ2-7, with D possibly matching TRBD2 (6 bases). CDR1 and CDR2 from the germline V gene are GTSNPN and SVGIG (reference sequence). Deletions cut 2 bases from V and 2 bases from J, with 10 bases between. The CDR3 is made up of 13 amino acids. The CDR3 region is CAWSTGLTYEQYF. In DNA, the CDR3 is TGTGCCTGGAGTACGGGACTCACCTACGAGCAGTACTTC.

This clonotype has more than one count but fewer than ten. This rearrangement joins TRBV7-9 to TRBJ2-2; perhaps TRBD2 as D (5 bases). Trimming removed 4 bases from V and 5 bases from J, with 11 bases in between. Germline V CDR1 and CDR2: SEHNR, FQNEAQ (reference sequence). The CDR3 loop spans 14 amino acids. This CDR3 is CASSSEGWTGELFF. CDR3 coding DNA: TGTGCCAGCAGCTCTGAGGGATGGACCGGGGAGCTGTTTTTT.

This clonotype was recorded many times. The chain carries TRBV7-2 and TRBJ1-1; D uncertain. Germline lookup yields CDR1 SGHTA and CDR2 FQGNSA. Trimming cost V 1 base and J 1 base, with 10 bases left between them. CDR3 size: 15 residues. The CDR3 spells CASSLEGIRNTEAFF. CDR3 in DNA: TGTGCCAGCAGCTTAGAAGGGATTAGGAACACTGAAGCTTTCTTT.

This clonotype was counted at least ten times. This chain connects TRBV6-5 to TRBJ2-7; D tentatively reads TRBD1 or TRBD2 (5 bases each). With 5 bases removed from V and 12 bases from J, the gap between germline ends came to 17 bases. The V gene's germline CDR1 is MNHEY and CDR2 SVGAGI. This CDR3 spans 12 amino acids. The CDR3 region is CASSVGRGMRYF. In nucleotides, the CDR3 is TGTGCCAGCAGTGTGGGACGAGGGATGCGGTACTTC.

Ten or more counts support this clonotype. The chain links TRBV28 to TRBJ2-7; 8 bases match TRBD1. Germline values: CDR1 MDHEN, CDR2 SYDVKM. This CDR3 comprises 15 residues. The trim removed 5 bases at V and 2 bases at J, leaving 8 bases unmatched. As DNA, the CDR3 is TGTGCCAGCAGTACTCTCCAGGGGGCCACCTACGAGCAGTACTTC. Translated: CASSTLQGATYEQYF.

This clonotype was observed many times. This chain links TRBV20-1 with TRBJ2-7; 8 nucleotides agree with TRBD2. V shed 0 bases and J 7 bases; nucleotides not matched to a gene: 11. The CDR3 has 15 residues. Looked up from germline, CDR1 is DFQATT and CDR2 is SNEGSKA (reference sequence). The CDR3 reads CSARETGTSKVEQYF. CDR3 nucleotide sequence: TGCAGTGCTAGAGAAACCGGGACTAGTAAAGTAGAGCAGTACTTC.

This clonotype was observed many times. The chain has TRBV12-3 or TRBV12-4 and TRBJ1-5, with D hard to call. Trimming removed 7 bases at V and 6 bases at J, with 13 bases between. There are 13 residues in the CDR3. The CDR3 bases are TGTGCCAGCACTCTATTTTTGGGTCAGCCCCAGCATTTT. Residues: CASTLFLGQPQHF.

The chain recombines TRBV27 with TRBJ2-5; TRBD2 matches at 10 bases. Germline V gene data show CDR1 as MNHEY and CDR2 as SMNVEV (reference sequence). This CDR3 is built from 14 residues. Trimming at V came to 2 bases and at J to 3 bases, leaving 0 bases not matched to a gene. The CDR3 DNA is TGTGCCAGCAGTTTACTAGCGGGGGAAGAGACCCAGTACTTC. Protein sequence: CASSLLAGEETQYF.

This clonotype was recorded once. The chain is built from TRBV7-2 and TRBJ2-2; a possible D gene is TRBD2 (7 bases). The CDR3 spans 15 residues. Between the trimmed V and J ends, which lost 1 base and 7 bases, there was a span of 13 bases. Germline V lookup: CDR1 SGHTA, CDR2 FQGNSA. The CDR3 loop reads CASSLVGGGSGELFF. CDR3 in DNA: TGTGCCAGCAGCTTAGTCGGGGGCGGGAGCGGGGAGCTGTTTTTT.